The next 12 T cell receptor beta chains were all read from a single sample in a study of CD8+CD57+ T cells in acquired aplastic anemia. Template material for TCR beta VDJ and CDR3 profiling consisted of genomic DNA. TCRdb passed the reads through MiXCR, listing each CDR3 protein once. This table has about 130,000 distinct CDR3 sequences, over 45% appearing once. The source material was sorted CD4+, CD8+, or CD8+CD57+ T cells (not recorded which) from PBMCs. Receptor source: a human donor in good health, serving as a control.

This rearrangement joins TRBV7-6 to TRBJ1-1, with 8 bases matching TRBD1. Germline assignment: CDR1 SGHVS and CDR2 FNYEAQ. The CDR3 runs to 16 residues. Trimming cost V 4 bases and J 3 bases; bases outside gene matches: 10. In nucleotides, the CDR3 is TGTGCCAGCAGCTCGGGACAGGCGGCGGGAGACACTGAAGCTTTCTTT. The encoded protein is CASSSGQAAGDTEAFF.

V usage is TRBV10-3 and J usage is TRBJ2-7; D not resolved. CDR1 and CDR2 from the germline V gene are ENHRY and SYGVKD. The CDR3 spans 12 residues. Trimming stripped 4 bases from V and 1 base from J, with 5 bases between. The CDR3 nucleotides are TGTGCCATCAGTGTGGGGTCCTACGAGCAGTACTTC. It yields the protein CAISVGSYEQYF.

This clonotype was counted many times. The rearrangement joins TRBV7-2 to TRBJ1-4, with 8 bases aligning to TRBD1. This CDR3 is built from 17 residues. Germline assignment: CDR1 SGHTA and CDR2 FQGNSA. V lost 2 bases to trimming and J lost 8 bases; unmatched junction nucleotides: 13. The CDR3 region is CASSLTTMAGGTEKLFF. Written as DNA, the CDR3 is TGTGCCAGCAGCTTAACGACAATGGCAGGGGGCACGGAAAAACTGTTTTTT.

Only a few counts were recorded for this clonotype. V gene TRBV18 combines with J gene TRBJ2-1, with a tentative D call TRBD1 (6 bases). V was clipped by 5 bases and J by 6 bases, with 17 bases between them. Per germline, CDR1 KGHSH and CDR2 LQKENI. The CDR3 length is 15 residues. CDR3 DNA: TGTGCCAGCTCAGCGGTGTACTCACAGGGCAATGAGCAGTTCTTC. Its protein is CASSAVYSQGNEQFF.

The chain joins TRBV19 to TRBJ1-2; 9 bases map to TRBD1. Looked up from germline, CDR1 is LNHDA and CDR2 is SQIVND (reference sequence). The CDR3 covers 13 residues. The trim removed 5 bases at V and 7 bases at J, leaving 5 bases unmatched. Here the CDR3 reads CASSFRDRAGYTF. CDR3 DNA sequence: TGTGCCAGTAGTTTCCGGGACAGGGCTGGCTACACCTTC.

A single count supports this clonotype. This rearrangement joins TRBV30 to TRBJ2-7, with D maybe TRBD2 (5 bases). V was pared by 3 bases and J by 2 bases, with 17 bases between. The CDR3 sequence is 15 residues long. In germline, CDR1 is GTSNPN, CDR2 SVGIG (reference sequence). CDR3 bases: TGTGCCTGGAGGAGGAGGCAGCTGGCGGCCTACGAGCAGTACTTC. Amino acids: CAWRRRQLAAYEQYF.

This clonotype was seen at least ten times. The J gene is TRBJ2-2, the V gene TRBV5-1; a possible D gene is TRBD2 (6 bases). CDR1 is SGHRS and CDR2 is YFSETQ in the germline V gene. Trimming removed 0 bases from V and 5 bases from J, with 11 bases in between. The CDR3 spans 15 residues. CDR3 amino acids: CASSLGAGRTGELFF. CDR3 bases: TGCGCCAGCAGCTTGGGTGCGGGGAGGACCGGGGAGCTGTTTTTT.

This clonotype was recorded many times. The chain uses TRBV7-2 and TRBJ1-6, with D unresolved. Looked up from germline, CDR1 is SGHTA and CDR2 is FQGNSA. V was clipped by 1 base and J by 5 bases, with 9 bases between them. There are 15 residues in the CDR3. The chain's CDR3 is CASSLGRANNSPLHF. The DNA for the CDR3 is TGTGCCAGCAGCTTAGGACGAGCCAATAATTCACCCCTCCACTTT.

This clonotype was recorded many times. This chain joins TRBV20-1 and TRBJ1-1; tentative D call: TRBD1 (5 bases). V gave up 3 bases and J gave up 8 bases, with 25 bases separating them. This CDR3 spans 16 amino acids. Germline V gene lookup returns CDR1 DFQATT and CDR2 SNEGSKA (reference sequence). The CDR3 DNA follows: TGCAGTGCTAGTTTGGCAGGGCGGTCTTGGTCGGGAGAAGCTTTCTTT. Protein sequence: CSASLAGRSWSGEAFF.

The chain uses TRBV20-1 and TRBJ1-1; possibly TRBD1 for D (6 bases). The germline V gene encodes CDR1 DFQATT and CDR2 SNEGSKA (reference sequence). V lost 1 base and J 5 bases, leaving 11 bases between the germline ends. The CDR3 length is 13 residues. CDR3 protein: CSARGQRGTEAFF. In nucleotides, the CDR3 is TGCAGTGCTAGAGGTCAGAGGGGGACTGAAGCTTTCTTT.

At least ten counts were recorded for this clonotype. The rearrangement joins TRBV12-3 or TRBV12-4 to TRBJ2-4, with unresolved D. V lost 2 bases to trimming and J lost 1 base, with 9 bases between them. This CDR3 spans 15 amino acids. CDR3 sequence (DNA): TGTGCCAGCAGTTTAAGTGTGGAGGCCAAAAACATTCAGTACTTC. Encoded protein: CASSLSVEAKNIQYF.

At least ten counts were recorded for this clonotype. CDR3 sequence reads: CASSRDVGNEKLFF. CDR3 coding DNA: TGTGCCAGCAGCCGGGACGTGGGTAATGAAAAACTGTTTTTT. The J gene is TRBJ1-4, the V gene TRBV2, with D possibly matching TRBD1 (5 bases). The CDR3 is made up of 14 amino acids. Germline V gene sequence: CDR1 SNHLY, CDR2 FYNNEI. Trimming left V 6 bases short and J 4 bases short, with 12 bases between. The full variable domain, completed using reference TRBV2 and TRBJ1-4, is EPEVTQTPSHQVTQMGQEVILRCVPISNHLYFYWYRQILGQKVEFLVSFYNNEISEKSEIFDDQFSVERPDGSNFTLKIRSTKLEDSAMYFCASSRDVGNEKLFFGSGTQLSVL.